This entry describes one T cell receptor (beta chain). This entry belongs to a study of cytomegalovirus exposure and HLA in healthy donors. Researchers ran the PCR with 60 Vbeta and 13 Jbeta primers. The repertoire was sequenced with immunoSEQ multiplex PCR; TCRdb's copy has only in-frame clones and lacks some. In the table there are 150,000 to 200,000 clones, about 79% of which are singletons. The source of this sequence is a man between 50 and 59 years old in good health and CMV-seropositive. Input material: PBMCs.

The CDR3 DNA reads as TGTGCCAGTAGTCCGGGACAGGGGACAGATACGCAGTATTTT. Translated: CASSPGQGTDTQYF. This chain uses TRBV19 with TRBJ2-3, with 10 bases fitting TRBD1. J lost 3 bases, V lost 5 bases, and 2 bases had no gene match. The germline gives CDR1 LNHDA, CDR2 SQIVND (reference sequence). This CDR3 contains 14 residues.